This TCR beta chain was recovered during a study of T cell responses to AZD1222 COVID-19 vaccine. Findings and caveats of the study: Repertoires in all cases were sampled only once the peak T cell response had passed.

The protocol was immunoSEQ multiplex PCR, while the TCRdb copy is restricted to in-frame clones and leaves out a portion. The table has approximately 220,000 clones, about 93% seen once. With respect to this clone: The antigen is not known.

This TCR derives from an adult in good health. The specimen comprised peripheral blood, sampled on day 0 of MenACWY control vaccination.

The DNA for the CDR3 is TGTGCCAGCTCACCAGAGGGAAACACCATATATTTT. It encodes CASSPEGNTIYF. The V call is TRBV18, the J call TRBJ1-3; D is unclear. With 2 bases removed from V and 4 bases from J, the gap between germline ends came to 3 bases. Looked up from germline, CDR1 is KGHSH and CDR2 is LQKENI. The CDR3 totals 12 residues.